This TCR beta chain was documented in a study of cytomegalovirus exposure and HLA in healthy donors. Findings and limits, study-wide: Most TCR beta V segments were productive about 90% or about 30% of the time in an earlier analysis. Reports indicated that the classifier achieved high specificity and sensitivity in diagnosing cytomegalovirus status. Presence/absence analyses supposed approximately even sequencing depth among donors.

To note about this clone: The antigen remains undetermined.

Primers for the PCR totalled 60 Vbeta and 13 Jbeta. Clones were sequenced by immunoSEQ multiplex PCR, and TCRdb holds only the in-frame ones, with some missing. Of roughly 150,000 clones in the sample, about 78% were seen once. The CDR3 is made up of 18 amino acids. Per germline, CDR1 GTSNPN and CDR2 SVGIG (reference sequence). Trimming took 0 bases from V and 4 from J; bases not matched to a gene: 15. Sequencing was performed on PBMCs. The sequence was collected from a male donor in good health and CMV-seronegative. The V and J genes are TRBV30 and TRBJ2-7; 10 bases agree with TRBD2. The CDR3, as DNA: TGTGCCTGGAGTGTACAATCGCTAGCGGGAGAGGTTTCTTACGAGCAGTACTTC. Encoded protein: CAWSVQSLAGEVSYEQYF.